This T cell receptor (beta chain) was identified during a study of T cell responses to AZD1222 COVID-19 vaccine. Study findings and constraints: The sample set comprised mostly white British donors with more females, and clonal diversity was possibly underestimated.

This clone was counted only a few times. The antigen remains undetermined. The assay was immunoSEQ multiplex PCR, and TCRdb's table has in-frame clones only and misses some. Of some 140,000 clones in the sample, around 85% were seen once. Germline V lookup: CDR1 LNHDA, CDR2 SQIVND (reference sequence). The V end was cut by 5 bases, the J end by 9 bases, with 11 bases between. The CDR3 totals 13 residues. The specimen was peripheral blood, collected on day 0 of MenACWY control vaccination. The genes are TRBV19 and TRBJ1-6; TRBD1 is a possible D gene (6 bases). The sequence came from an adult in good health. CDR3 residues: CASSGGNGSPLHF. In nucleotides, the CDR3 is TGTGCCAGTAGTGGGGGCAATGGTTCACCCCTCCACTTT. Variable domain in full (rest from reference TRBV19 and TRBJ1-6): DGGITQSPKYLFRKEGQNVTLSCEQNLNHDAMYWYRQDPGQGLRLIYYSQIVNDFQKGDIAEGYSVSREKKESFPLTVTSAQKNPTAFYLCASSGGNGSPLHFGNGTRLTVT.